This TCR beta chain derives from a study of T cells in Graves' hyperthyroidism and ophthalmopathy. Looking at the study overall: Peripheral blood was drawn at first diagnosis, prior to all treatment.

This clonotype was counted at least ten times. As yet, its antigen is unknown. Patients were aged 18 to 65, had disease duration under 2 months, and had newly diagnosed hyperthyroidism. The study based diagnoses on clinical symptoms, serum thyroxine and TRAb, thyroid ultrasound and orbital computed tomography. Notes on the study in general: Also found in blood were most expanded thyroid clonotypes above 0.001.

This CDR3 spans 14 amino acids. Trimming took 6 bases from V and 0 from J, leaving 15 bases between them. Germline lookup yields CDR1 SQVTM and CDR2 ANQGSEA. What was amplified from RNA transcripts were TCR beta CDR3 regions. HTBI primers were used for first-round RT-PCR of the TCR CDR3. Each CDR3 protein is one row after TCRdb ran MiXCR on the multiplex PCR reads. The table records some 250,000 distinct CDR3 sequences, about 14% of them present only once. The chain joins TRBV29-1 to TRBJ2-7; perhaps TRBD1 as D (5 bases). Sequenced material: blood. The sequence derives from a middle-aged woman with Graves' hyperthyroidism that later progressed to Graves' ophthalmopathy. The CDR3 DNA follows: TGCAGCGTAGTACCCCCAGGGCTCTCCTACGAGCAGTACTTC. This codes for CSVVPPGLSYEQYF.